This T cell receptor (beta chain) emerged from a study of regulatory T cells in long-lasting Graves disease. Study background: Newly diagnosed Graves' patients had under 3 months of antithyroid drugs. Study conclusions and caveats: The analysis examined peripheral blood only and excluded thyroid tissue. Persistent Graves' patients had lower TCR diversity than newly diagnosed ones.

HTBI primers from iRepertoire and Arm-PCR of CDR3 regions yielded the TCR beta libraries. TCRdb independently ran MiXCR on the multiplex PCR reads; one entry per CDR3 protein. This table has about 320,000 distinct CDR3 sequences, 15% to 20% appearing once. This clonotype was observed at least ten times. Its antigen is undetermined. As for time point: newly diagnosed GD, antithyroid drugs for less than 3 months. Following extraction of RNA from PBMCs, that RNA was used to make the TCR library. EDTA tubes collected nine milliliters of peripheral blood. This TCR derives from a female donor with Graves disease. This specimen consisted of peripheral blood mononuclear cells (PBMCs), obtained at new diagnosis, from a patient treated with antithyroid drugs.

The CDR3 is CASSLSSSGNLLDEQFF. The CDR3 DNA reads as TGTGCCAGCAGTTTATCGTCTAGCGGGAACTTATTGGATGAGCAGTTCTTC. The chain has TRBV27 and TRBJ2-1, with 9 bases identical to TRBD2. V lost 0 bases and J lost 8; bases outside the gene matches: 11. Germline CDR1 and CDR2: MNHEY and SMNVEV (reference sequence). The CDR3 is made up of 17 amino acids.